These T cell receptor beta chains were read from a single sample in a study of T-cell reconstitution after alpha-beta-depleted transplantation in children. From the PCR reads, TCRdb called clonotypes with MiXCR, one entry per CDR3 protein. The data show 200,000 or so distinct CDR3 sequences, around 9.2% seen once. This sample comprised PBMCs, mostly from graft donor cells, obtained 360 days after TCRalphabeta/CD19-depleted stem cell transplant. The origin of the receptors is a male patient aged 2 to 10 who had a stem cell transplant for acute myeloid leukemia, so the T cells may come from the graft donor. The CDR3 runs from the conserved cysteine through the conserved F or W. The D gene is left open where the match is weak. Where a row states a size, it is once, few, many or the class of an expanded clone; other rows omit it.

.,TRBJ2-1,.,TRBV11-1,15,CASSLDGSPYNEQFF,TGTGCCAGCAGCTTAGATGGGTCGCCATACAATGAGCAGTTCTTC
.,TRBJ1-2,few,TRBV5-6,14,CASSFLDSNYGYTF,TGTGCCAGCAGCTTTCTAGATTCTAACTATGGCTACACCTTC
.,TRBJ2-2,many,TRBV15,16,CATSKRPRVSTGELFF,TGTGCCACCAGCAAAAGACCAAGGGTGTCCACCGGGGAGCTGTTTTTT
TRBD1,TRBJ1-1,few,TRBV12-3/TRBV12-4,15,CASSLRDRGRTEAFF,TGTGCCAGCAGTTTAAGGGACAGGGGGAGGACTGAAGCTTTCTTT
TRBD1,TRBJ2-5,many,TRBV20-1,13,CSALTGYQETQYF,TGCAGTGCCTTGACAGGGTACCAAGAGACCCAGTACTTC
TRBD2,TRBJ2-5,few,TRBV18,17,CASSSIGLTSHEGTQYF,TGTGCCAGCTCAAGTATTGGGCTGACTAGCCACGAAGGGACCCAGTACTTC
.,TRBJ2-3,.,TRBV4-3,18,CASSQDGGGEGLVDTQYF,TGCGCCAGCAGCCAAGATGGGGGCGGCGAAGGTTTAGTGGATACGCAGTATTTT
TRBD1,TRBJ1-5,few,TRBV6-5,15,CATSATTGWDQPQHF,TGTGCCACCTCCGCCACGACAGGGTGGGATCAGCCCCAGCATTTT
TRBD2,TRBJ2-1,few,TRBV7-2,15,CASSLELAGGNEQFF,TGTGCCAGCAGCTTAGAGTTAGCGGGAGGCAATGAGCAGTTCTTC
.,TRBJ1-6,few,TRBV10-2,15,CASSEATVRGSPLHF,TGCGCCAGCAGTGAAGCGACAGTGAGGGGTTCACCCCTCCACTTT
TRBD1,TRBJ1-4,few,TRBV20-1,12,CSAGGQGEKLFF,TGCAGTGCTGGGGGACAGGGTGAAAAACTGTTTTTT
.,TRBJ1-1,few,TRBV5-1,15,CASSLDGVMNTEAFF,TGCGCCAGCAGCTTGGACGGAGTCATGAACACTGAAGCTTTCTTT
TRBD2,TRBJ2-1,few,TRBV5-1,13,CASSLATSGVQFF,TGCGCCAGCAGCTTGGCGACTAGCGGGGTACAGTTCTTC
.,TRBJ2-7,few,TRBV29-1,13,CSVGKQRNYEQYF,TGCAGCGTTGGTAAACAGAGAAACTACGAGCAGTACTTC
.,TRBJ2-4,.,TRBV19,14,CASSSRTEKNIQYF,TGTGCCAGTAGTTCGCGGACAGAGAAAAACATTCAGTACTTC
.,TRBJ2-1,.,TRBV21-1,15,CASSELAGGPYEQFF,TGTGCCAGCAGCGAACTAGCGGGGGGGCCATATGAGCAGTTCTTC
TRBD1,TRBJ1-1,.,TRBV7-8,16,CASSPRDRGGGTEAFF,TGTGCCAGCAGCCCCAGGGACAGGGGAGGTGGGACTGAAGCTTTCTTT
TRBD1,TRBJ2-7,few,TRBV28,12,CASRQGSHEQYF,TGTGCCAGCAGACAGGGGTCCCACGAGCAGTACTTC
.,TRBJ1-6,many,TRBV9,15,CASSVARQGNSPLHF,TGTGCCAGCAGCGTAGCGCGGCAGGGAAATTCACCCCTCCACTTT
TRBD2,TRBJ2-5,many,TRBV5-1,16,CASSLPGLAAQETQYF,TGCGCCAGCAGCTTGCCGGGACTAGCGGCTCAAGAGACCCAGTACTTC
TRBD2,TRBJ2-7,many,TRBV29-1,17,CSASGTSGSPPLYEQYF,TGCAGCGCGTCCGGGACTAGCGGCAGTCCCCCTCTCTACGAGCAGTACTTC
TRBD2,TRBJ2-2,.,TRBV7-8,18,CATWGSGSGRLNTGELFF,TGTGCCACCTGGGGTAGTGGAAGCGGGAGATTGAACACCGGGGAGCTGTTTTTT
.,TRBJ2-7,.,TRBV13,15,CASSLGGLPPYEQYF,TGTGCCAGCAGCTTAGGGGGACTTCCCCCCTACGAGCAGTACTTC
.,TRBJ1-1,.,TRBV7-3,13,CASSLTGQGEAFF,TGTGCCAGCAGCTTAACGGGCCAAGGTGAAGCTTTCTTT
TRBD2,TRBJ2-1,few,TRBV5-6,19,CASSPEGGRATPPWNEQFF,TGTGCCAGCAGCCCGGAAGGCGGGAGGGCCACACCCCCTTGGAATGAGCAGTTCTTC
TRBD2,TRBJ2-7,many,TRBV20-1,13,CSARLAGFYEQYF,TGCAGTGCTAGACTAGCGGGTTTTTACGAGCAGTACTTC
.,TRBJ2-2,.,TRBV2,15,CASTRASGASGELFF,TGTGCCAGCACCCGCGCCTCGGGCGCCTCCGGGGAGCTGTTTTTT
TRBD1,TRBJ2-3,.,TRBV11-3,14,CASSFDDRADTQYF,TGTGCCAGCAGCTTCGATGACAGGGCAGATACGCAGTATTTT
.,TRBJ2-5,many,TRBV29-1,15,CSVEDYGEAQETQYF,TGCAGCGTTGAAGATTACGGAGAGGCGCAAGAGACCCAGTACTTC
.,TRBJ2-4,many,TRBV6-2/TRBV6-3,12,CASSFTTGIQYF,TGTGCCAGCAGCTTTACTACAGGCATTCAGTACTTC
TRBD2,TRBJ2-6,.,TRBV6-1,19,CATSGRLKTQKSGANVLTF,TGTGCGACTAGCGGGCGTCTCAAGACACAGAAATCTGGGGCCAACGTCCTGACTTTC
.,TRBJ1-5,.,TRBV12-5,14,CASGLVGGRQPQHF,TGTGCTAGTGGTTTGGTCGGGGGCCGGCAGCCCCAGCATTTT
.,TRBJ2-7,.,TRBV6-1,15,CASRRSGAPSYEQYF,TGTGCCAGCAGACGATCAGGGGCCCCCTCCTACGAGCAGTACTTC
.,TRBJ2-5,many,TRBV5-1,13,CASSLAAQETQYF,TGCGCCAGCAGCTTGGCGGCCCAAGAGACCCAGTACTTC
.,TRBJ1-5,many,TRBV24-1,14,CATHSGISNQPQHF,TGTGCCACCCACAGTGGGATCAGCAATCAGCCCCAGCATTTT
TRBD2,TRBJ2-5,.,TRBV5-1,13,CASSSGVGETQYF,TGCGCCAGCAGCAGCGGGGTTGGTGAGACCCAGTACTTC
.,TRBJ1-3,many,TRBV6-5,14,CASSSQGIGNTIYF,TGTGCCAGCAGTTCACAGGGTATTGGAAACACCATATATTTT
.,TRBJ2-4,few,TRBV12-3/TRBV12-4,16,CASSFLGDRAKNIQYF,TGTGCCAGCAGTTTTTTAGGGGATAGGGCCAAAAACATTCAGTACTTC
.,TRBJ1-6,few,TRBV11-1,15,CASSSVASETSPLHF,TGTGCCAGCAGCTCGGTCGCGAGCGAGACATCACCCCTCCACTTT
TRBD2,TRBJ2-5,few,TRBV20-1,14,CSARVQLAETTQYF,TGCAGTGCTAGAGTCCAACTAGCGGAGACCACCCAGTACTTC
.,TRBJ2-5,many,TRBV9,16,CASSLAVGLLGETQYF,TGTGCCAGCAGTCTTGCAGTTGGACTTTTAGGAGAGACCCAGTACTTC